This entry lists 27 T cell receptor beta chains sequenced from one sample in a study of T-cell reconstitution after alpha-beta-depleted transplantation in children. Unique molecular identifiers were incorporated when the TCRbeta library was constructed. TCRdb reanalysed the PCR reads using MiXCR and keeps one entry per CDR3 protein. The table has 250,000 to 300,000 distinct CDR3 sequences, roughly 9.5% seen once. The source material was PBMCs from the stem cell graft donor, sampled from the stem cell graft. These receptors were taken from a human donor who donated a stem cell graft to a child with SCID.

This clonotype was observed a handful of times. The chain recombines TRBV7-7 with TRBJ2-3, with D perhaps TRBD1 (6 bases). The CDR3 is 18 residues long. From germline, CDR1 is SSHAT and CDR2 FNYEAQ (reference sequence). The V end lost 5 bases, the J end lost 2 bases, and 23 bases lay between the germline ends. CDR3 loop: CASSEYSATDSLTDTQYF. The CDR3 DNA follows: TGTGCCAGCAGCGAATACTCAGCCACGGACAGCCTCACAGATACGCAGTATTTT.

The V and J genes are TRBV7-9 and TRBJ2-3; 8 bases align to TRBD2. Trimming removed 5 bases from V and 4 bases from J; junction bases left unmatched: 11. CDR1 and CDR2 from the germline V gene are SEHNR and FQNEAQ (reference sequence). The CDR3 runs to 16 residues. This CDR3 is CASSPRGGDSADTQYF. The DNA for the CDR3 is TGTGCCAGCAGCCCACGGGGGGGCGATTCTGCAGATACGCAGTATTTT. Full variable domain (remainder filled in from reference TRBV7-9 and TRBJ2-3): DTGVSQNPRHKITKRGQNVTFRCDPISEHNRLYWYRQTLGQGPEFLTYFQNEAQLEKSRLLSDRFSAERPKGSFSTLEIQRTEQGDSAMYLCASSPRGGDSADTQYFGPGTRLTVL.

This clonotype was recorded many times. The rearrangement joins TRBV12-3 or TRBV12-4 to TRBJ2-2; perhaps D is TRBD1 or TRBD2 (5 bases each). There are 15 residues in the CDR3. Trimming took 1 base from V and 6 from J, leaving 12 bases between them. The CDR3 loop is CASSLGNRGSGELFF. In nucleotides, the CDR3 is TGTGCCAGCAGTTTAGGTAACCGGGGCTCCGGGGAGCTGTTTTTT.

The CDR3 here is CASSQATQGDLTGELFF. CDR3 DNA sequence: TGCGCCAGCAGCCAAGCTACCCAGGGGGACCTCACCGGGGAGCTGTTTTTT. V is TRBV4-1 and J is TRBJ2-2; 7 positions agree with TRBD1. The CDR3 is 17 amino acids. Germline V gene sequence: CDR1 MGHRA, CDR2 YSYEKL. Unmatched junction bases numbered 9, after V lost 1 base and J lost 4 bases.

This clonotype was observed a few times. The V and J genes are TRBV7-6 and TRBJ2-5, with TRBD2 identical over 10 bases. The CDR3 is made up of 15 amino acids. Trimming took 1 base from V and 5 from J; bases not matched to a gene: 4. The germline gives CDR1 SGHVS, CDR2 FNYEAQ. The CDR3 reads CASSLVGLAEETQYF. For the CDR3, the DNA is TGTGCCAGCAGCTTAGTAGGACTAGCGGAGGAGACCCAGTACTTC.

This chain joins TRBV20-1 and TRBJ1-1; D gene uncertain. The CDR3 is 14 residues long. Germline V CDR1 and CDR2: DFQATT, SNEGSKA (reference sequence). The V end was cut by 5 bases, the J end by 3 bases, with 16 bases between. The CDR3 here is CSAQDPAVHTEAFF. The CDR3 region has the DNA TGCAGTGCTCAGGACCCGGCCGTACACACTGAAGCTTTCTTT.

This clonotype was recorded a few times. V and J are TRBV2 and TRBJ1-1; no definite D call. The V end lost 2 bases, the J end lost 3 bases, and 7 bases lay between the germline ends. Per germline, CDR1 SNHLY and CDR2 FYNNEI. This CDR3 region has 13 residues. CDR3: CASSELADTEAFF. The CDR3 bases are TGTGCCAGCAGTGAACTCGCGGACACTGAAGCTTTCTTT.

This clonotype was counted ten times or more. Here the CDR3 DNA reads TGTGCCAGCAGGGGGGCTTATGGTGGGCTGTATCAGCCCCAGCATTTT. Translation gives CASRGAYGGLYQPQHF. J is TRBJ1-5 and V is TRBV27; a weak D match, TRBD1 (6 bases). CDR1 and CDR2 (germline): MNHEY, SMNVEV (reference sequence). V dropped 6 bases and J dropped 5 bases, with 20 bases sitting between them. The CDR3 contains 16 residues.

This clonotype was picked up many times. The chain has TRBV24-1 and TRBJ1-2; D is ambiguous. V was cut by 4 bases and J by 4 bases, with 12 bases left in between. The CDR3 has 14 amino acids. From germline, CDR1 is KGHDR and CDR2 SFDVKD. DNA of the CDR3: TGTGCCACCAGTGAAAGCGGTCAAATCTATGGCTACACCTTC. It specifies CATSESGQIYGYTF.

This clonotype was found many times. An end of the junction does not agree with germline; a read error may underlie this. The chain carries TRBV5-1 and TRBJ2-1; 9 bases are a match to TRBD2. The CDR3 is 15 amino acids. Looked up from germline, CDR1 is SGHRS and CDR2 is YFSETQ. The DNA for the CDR3 is TGTGCCAGCAGCTTAGCGGGGGTCTCCTACAATGAGCAGTTCTTC. It translates to CASSLAGVSYNEQFF.

This clonotype was seen a handful of times. J is TRBJ2-3 and V is TRBV29-1; 11 bases are a match to TRBD2. V shed 1 base and J 6 bases; nucleotides not matched to a gene: 6. This CDR3 is 15 amino acids long. Germline V lookup: CDR1 SQVTM, CDR2 ANQGSEA. CDR3 sequence (DNA): TGCAGCGTTGAAGGGCTAGCGGGGGGTTCGGATACGCAGTATTTT. Protein: CSVEGLAGGSDTQYF.

This clonotype showed up many times. This rearrangement joins TRBV20-1 to TRBJ2-5; 8 bases map to TRBD1. CDR1 and CDR2 (germline): DFQATT, SNEGSKA (reference sequence). The CDR3 totals 14 residues. V shed 6 bases, J shed 5 bases, and the junction held 11 bases outside the gene matches. The CDR3 DNA reads as TGCAGTGCCAACCCCCGACAGGGGCTTGAGACCCAGTACTTC. Translated, it gives CSANPRQGLETQYF.

The rearrangement joins TRBV9 to TRBJ2-3, with a weak D call TRBD2 (7 bases). The CDR3 has 15 residues. The germline gives CDR1 SGDLS, CDR2 YYNGEE. Trimming took off 4 bases at V and 2 bases at J, with 14 bases between the two ends. The DNA of the CDR3 is TGTGCCAGCAGCCCGAGGGGGGGACCCACAGATACGCAGTATTTT. The encoded protein is CASSPRGGPTDTQYF. The whole variable domain, remainder taken from reference TRBV9 and TRBJ2-3, is DSGVTQTPKHLITATGQRVTLRCSPRSGDLSVYWYQQSLDQGLQFLIQYYNGEERAKGNILERFSAQQFPDLHSELNLSSLELGDSALYFCASSPRGGPTDTQYFGPGTRLTVL.

This clonotype was counted a few times. The DNA for the CDR3 is TGTGCCAGCCAGCGGGGAGGTGAGGAGACCCAGTACTTC. The encoded protein is CASQRGGEETQYF. The chain employs TRBV2 and TRBJ2-5; TRBD2 agrees at 7 bases. Germline values: CDR1 SNHLY, CDR2 FYNNEI. After removal of 8 bases from V and 5 bases from J, the junction contained 8 bases not matched to a gene. This CDR3 comprises 13 residues.

This clonotype was seen a few times. This chain links TRBV9 with TRBJ2-7; tentative D call: TRBD2 (5 bases). Trimming stripped 3 bases from V and 1 base from J, with 20 bases between. Germline assignment: CDR1 SGDLS and CDR2 YYNGEE. The CDR3 spans 17 residues. This CDR3 reads CASSDHPGSVSSYEQYF. The DNA for the CDR3 is TGTGCCAGCAGCGACCACCCGGGGAGCGTTTCGTCCTACGAGCAGTACTTC.

A few counts support this clonotype. V gene TRBV3-1 combines with J gene TRBJ1-5; D perhaps matches TRBD1 (5 bases). The CDR3 loop spans 16 amino acids. Looked up from germline, CDR1 is LGHDT and CDR2 is YNNKEL (reference sequence). Deletions cut 0 bases from V and 2 bases from J, with 11 bases between. CDR3 in amino acids: CASSQDRVGGNQPQHF. CDR3 DNA: TGTGCCAGCAGCCAAGACAGGGTCGGAGGCAATCAGCCCCAGCATTTT.

This clonotype was counted at least ten times. The CDR3 protein is CAISARRDGAIGEQYF. The CDR3 DNA sequence: TGTGCCATCAGTGCACGAAGGGACGGTGCCATAGGCGAGCAGTACTTC. The V call is TRBV10-3, the J call TRBJ2-7; D tentatively fits TRBD1 or TRBD2 (5 bases each). Trimming stripped 4 bases from V and 6 bases from J, with 22 bases between. This CDR3 is 16 amino acids long. CDR1 ENHRY and CDR2 SYGVKD come from the germline V gene.

V gene TRBV2 combines with J gene TRBJ2-2; D gene unclear. The length of the CDR3 is 13 residues. Germline CDR1 and CDR2: SNHLY and FYNNEI. The V end lost 5 bases, the J end lost 6 bases, and 10 bases lay between the germline ends. CDR3 sequence reads: CASSNARPGELFF. CDR3 nucleotides: TGTGCCAGCAGTAACGCCAGGCCCGGGGAGCTGTTTTTT.

There are many counts of this clonotype. The gene calls are TRBV3-1 and TRBJ2-1; D could derive from TRBD1 or TRBD2 (7 bases each). V lost 4 bases, J lost 2 bases, and 24 bases lay in between. CDR1 LGHDT and CDR2 YNNKEL come from the germline V gene (reference sequence). The CDR3 extends over 19 amino acids. CDR3 region: CASSPRDSRRGVAYNEQFF. As DNA, the CDR3 is TGTGCCAGCAGCCCTAGGGACAGTAGACGGGGGGTGGCCTACAATGAGCAGTTCTTC.

This clonotype was counted between two and nine times. This chain uses TRBV18 with TRBJ1-2; D is possibly TRBD1 (5 bases). Germline V CDR1 and CDR2: KGHSH, LQKENI. This CDR3 has 14 residues. The germline V and J ends were trimmed by 0 bases and 2 bases, with 7 bases remaining between them. The CDR3 DNA is TGTGCCAGCTCACCACCGACAGCGAACTATGGCTACACCTTC. Protein: CASSPPTANYGYTF.

CDR3 nucleotide sequence: TGCGCCAGCAGCCAAGAGGGGACAGGGACTACAGATACGCAGTATTTT. Protein sequence: CASSQEGTGTTDTQYF. The V gene is TRBV4-1, the J gene TRBJ2-3, with 9 bases lining up with TRBD1. The CDR3 length is 16 residues. Trimming at V came to 0 bases and at J to 3 bases, leaving 4 bases not matched to a gene. CDR1 and CDR2 (germline): MGHRA, YSYEKL.

J is TRBJ1-1 and V is TRBV6-1; TRBD1 matches at 8 bases. CDR1 and CDR2 from the germline V gene are MNHNS and SASEGT. The length of the CDR3 is 12 residues. V lost 3 bases, J lost 11 bases, and 5 bases stayed unmatched. The CDR3 DNA reads as TGTGCCAGCAGTGAGAAGACAGGGGATGCTTTCTTT. It codes for CASSEKTGDAFF.

This clonotype was recorded a few times. The rearrangement joins TRBV20-1 to TRBJ1-1, with TRBD1 matching 7 bases. This CDR3 is built from 14 residues. J was trimmed by 0 bases and V by 5 bases; bases with no gene match: 6. CDR1 is DFQATT, CDR2 SNEGSKA, per germline (reference sequence). The CDR3 sequence: CSAVQGKLNTEAFF. The CDR3, as DNA: TGCAGTGCTGTACAGGGGAAACTGAACACTGAAGCTTTCTTT.

The sample holds a few counts of this clonotype. The V and J genes are TRBV6-5 and TRBJ1-2; D is ambiguous. Trimming left V 10 bases short and J 4 bases short, with 10 bases between. The CDR3 has 11 residues. The V gene's germline CDR1 is MNHEY and CDR2 SVGAGI. CDR3 amino acids: CATFEGYGYTF. The CDR3 nucleotides are TGTGCCACCTTCGAGGGCTATGGCTACACCTTC.

In this sample, this clonotype turned up a few times. The genes are TRBV5-1 and TRBJ2-3; the match to TRBD1 covers 8 bases. The V gene's germline CDR1 is SGHRS and CDR2 YFSETQ. The V gene end was trimmed by 6 bases and the J gene end by 4 bases; junction bases not matched to a gene: 16. The CDR3 length is 17 residues. The CDR3 here is CASTESWGRGLADTQYF. The CDR3 bases are TGCGCCAGCACCGAATCGTGGGGCAGGGGGCTTGCAGATACGCAGTATTTT. The variable domain in full, with the rest retrieved from reference TRBV5-1 and TRBJ2-3, is KAGVTQTPRYLIKTRGQQVTLSCSPISGHRSVSWYQQTPGQGLQFLFEYFSETQRNKGNFPGRFSGRQFSNSRSEMNVSTLELGDSALYLCASTESWGRGLADTQYFGPGTRLTVL.

The chain recombines TRBV7-8 with TRBJ2-2, with 9 bases lining up with TRBD1. The germline CDR1 and CDR2 sequences are SGHVS and FQNEAQ. This CDR3 region has 17 residues. The V gene end was trimmed by 4 bases and the J gene end by 1 base; junction bases not matched to a gene: 7. The CDR3 nucleotides read TGTGCCAGCAGCTCGCCGGCGGACAGGGGGAACACCGGGGAGCTGTTTTTT. It translates to CASSSPADRGNTGELFF.

This clonotype has a handful of counts. The chain has TRBV28 and TRBJ2-7, with 9 bases fitting TRBD1. V trimming: 7 bases; J trimming: 0 bases; junction bases outside the gene matches: 4. CDR3 size: 14 residues. CDR1 and CDR2 (germline): MDHEN, SYDVKM. The CDR3 DNA reads TGTGCCAGCATCGGGACAGGGATCTCCTACGAGCAGTACTTC. This gives the protein CASIGTGISYEQYF.